This entry concerns a single TCR beta chain. This record comes from a study of blood T cell repertoires in COVID-19. On the study more broadly: Material from acute and convalescent COVID-19 was sourced from the United States, Italy and Spain.

V gave up 4 bases and J gave up 0 bases, with 8 bases separating them. Germline CDR1 reads KGHDR; CDR2 reads SFDVKD. CDR3 size: 15 residues. Here immunoSEQ multiplex PCR was the method, and the copy in TCRdb shows in-frame clones only, minus some. The data contain about 200,000 clones, roughly 84% of them singletons. Sequenced material: peripheral blood. The source of this sequence is a woman aged 80 or over with acute or convalescent COVID-19. The chain couples TRBV24-1 to TRBJ2-2; a weak D match, TRBD2 (5 bases). The chain's CDR3 is CATSERGPNTGELFF. CDR3 DNA sequence: TGTGCCACCAGTGAACGAGGGCCGAACACCGGGGAGCTGTTTTTT.